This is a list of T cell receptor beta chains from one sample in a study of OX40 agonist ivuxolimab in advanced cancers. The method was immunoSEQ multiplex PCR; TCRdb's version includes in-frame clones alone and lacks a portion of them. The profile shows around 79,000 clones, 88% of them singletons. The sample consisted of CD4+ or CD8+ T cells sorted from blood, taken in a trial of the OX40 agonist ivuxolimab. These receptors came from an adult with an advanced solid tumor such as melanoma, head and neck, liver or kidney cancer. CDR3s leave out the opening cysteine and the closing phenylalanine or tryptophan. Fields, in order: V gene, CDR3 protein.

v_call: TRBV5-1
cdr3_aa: ASGIDAFNEQF

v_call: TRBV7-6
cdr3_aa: ASSSGQGAWKLF

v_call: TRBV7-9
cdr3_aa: ASSLRGADTQY

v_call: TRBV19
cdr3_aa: ASSTKFGVLSGANVLT

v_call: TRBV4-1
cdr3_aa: ASSPGDRGNTEAF

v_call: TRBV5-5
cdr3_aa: ASSLGWANEKLF

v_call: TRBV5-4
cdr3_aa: ASSSGGAGVGETQY

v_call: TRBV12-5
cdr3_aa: ASGSGTVIAKNIQY

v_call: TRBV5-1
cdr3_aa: ASSRGTTNEKLF

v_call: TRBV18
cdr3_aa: ASSKPLAKNIQY

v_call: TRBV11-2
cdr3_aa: ASSLGTSGVDTQY

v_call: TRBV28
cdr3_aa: ASSPPGGMETQY

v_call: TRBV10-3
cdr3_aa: ATGQGGSTEAF

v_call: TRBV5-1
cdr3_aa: ASSGPGGGTLAGELF

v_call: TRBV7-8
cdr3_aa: ASSLTIANYGYT

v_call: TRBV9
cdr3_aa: ASSVGSGGELF

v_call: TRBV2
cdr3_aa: ASTWGTGGTEAF

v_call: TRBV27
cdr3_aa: ASSLSSGARYT

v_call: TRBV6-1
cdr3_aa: ASSVLAGTTGELF

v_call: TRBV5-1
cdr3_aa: ASSLAGTTANTEAF

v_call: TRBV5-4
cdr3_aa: ASSPGVYGYT

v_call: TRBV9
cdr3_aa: ASSDGGDPGQARTIY

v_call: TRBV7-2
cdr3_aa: ASSSLGYGYT

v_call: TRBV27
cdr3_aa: ASSFNDLRGLGEQY

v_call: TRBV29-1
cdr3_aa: SVEDLTGGYNEQF

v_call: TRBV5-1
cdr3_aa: ASSLGSGTQETQY

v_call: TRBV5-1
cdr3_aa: ASSRGGRADNEQF

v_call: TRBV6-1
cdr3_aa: ASSEGGFLYGYT

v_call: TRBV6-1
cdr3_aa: ASLRGPNQPQH

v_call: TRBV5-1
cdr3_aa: ASTVFGDRRSGVQH

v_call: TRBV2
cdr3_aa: ASSARVGSYEQY

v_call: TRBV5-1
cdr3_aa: ASGDPRGKGEQY

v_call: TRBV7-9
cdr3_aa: ASSTNGYQETQY

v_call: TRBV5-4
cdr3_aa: ATAETSKTTGELF

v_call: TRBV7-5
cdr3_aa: ARSLDCPSGSVYNEQF

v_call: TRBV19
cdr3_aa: ASSTSGSSYEQY

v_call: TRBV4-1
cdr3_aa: ASSQVGTGSAYT

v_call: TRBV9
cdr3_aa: ASSARSSGANVLT

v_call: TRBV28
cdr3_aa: ASSGGSTDTQY

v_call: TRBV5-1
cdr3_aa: ASRSGSSTDTQY

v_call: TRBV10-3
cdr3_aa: AIRLTGEETQY

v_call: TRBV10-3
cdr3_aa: AISDRQETQY

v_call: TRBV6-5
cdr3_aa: ASSYSYGLAGKEF